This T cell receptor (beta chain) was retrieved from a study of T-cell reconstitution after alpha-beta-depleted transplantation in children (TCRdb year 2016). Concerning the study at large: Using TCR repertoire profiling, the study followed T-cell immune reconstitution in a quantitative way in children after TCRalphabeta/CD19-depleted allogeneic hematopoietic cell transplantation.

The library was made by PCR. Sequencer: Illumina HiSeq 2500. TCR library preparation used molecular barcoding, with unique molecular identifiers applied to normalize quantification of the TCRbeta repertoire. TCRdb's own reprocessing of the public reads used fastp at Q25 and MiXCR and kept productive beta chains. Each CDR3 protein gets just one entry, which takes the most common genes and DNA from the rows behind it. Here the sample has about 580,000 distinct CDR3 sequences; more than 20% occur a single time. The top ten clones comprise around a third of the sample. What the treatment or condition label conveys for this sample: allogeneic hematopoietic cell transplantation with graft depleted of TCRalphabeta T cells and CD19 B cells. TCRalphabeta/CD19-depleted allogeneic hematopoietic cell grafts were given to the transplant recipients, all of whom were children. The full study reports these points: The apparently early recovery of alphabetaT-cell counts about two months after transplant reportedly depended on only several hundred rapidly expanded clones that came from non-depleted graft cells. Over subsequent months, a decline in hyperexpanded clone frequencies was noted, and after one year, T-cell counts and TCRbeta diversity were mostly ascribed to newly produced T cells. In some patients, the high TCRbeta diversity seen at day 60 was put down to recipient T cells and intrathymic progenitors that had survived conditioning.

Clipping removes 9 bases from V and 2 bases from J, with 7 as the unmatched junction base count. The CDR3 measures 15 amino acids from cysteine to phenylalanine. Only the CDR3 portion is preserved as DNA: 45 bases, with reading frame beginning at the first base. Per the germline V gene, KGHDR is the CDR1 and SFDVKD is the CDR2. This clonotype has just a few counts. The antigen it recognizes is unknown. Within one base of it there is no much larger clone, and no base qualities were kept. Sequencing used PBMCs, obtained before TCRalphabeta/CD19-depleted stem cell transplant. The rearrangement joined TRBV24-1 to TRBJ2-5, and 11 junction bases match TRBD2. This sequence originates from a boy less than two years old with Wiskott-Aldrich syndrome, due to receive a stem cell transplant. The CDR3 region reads CATGFLAGGQETQYF. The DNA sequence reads TGTGCCACCGGGTTTCTAGCGGGAGGACAAGAGACCCAGTACTTC.